The count of the clone carrying this TCR beta chain is one. The data were obtained in a study of blood T cell repertoires in COVID-19. Study background: Nucleic acid was either cDNA or gDNA, and it came from T cells, B-cell-depleted T cells, or PBMCs.

Germline V gene lookup returns CDR1 ENHRY and CDR2 SYGVKD. With 2 bases clipped from V and 2 bases from J, the junction kept 7 bases outside the gene matches. The CDR3 is 16 residues long. Assay used: immunoSEQ multiplex PCR; TCRdb lists only in-frame clones, some missing. The sample consists of about 140,000 clones, 70% to 90% of them appearing once. The sequence derives from a human donor in a cohort sampled during active COVID-19. Sequencing was done on a sample of peripheral blood. V is TRBV10-3 and J is TRBJ2-7, with 9 bases fitting TRBD1. The DNA for the CDR3 is TGTGCCATCAGTGAGCCTGGACAGGGGACACCCTACGAGCAGTACTTC. Its protein product is CAISEPGQGTPYEQYF.